This T cell receptor beta chain was sequenced in a study of cytomegalovirus exposure and HLA in healthy donors. Study in general: The platform used for the roughly 110 validation repertoires matched that of the 600 to 800 first-cohort repertoires, a later analysis reported.

A roughly 120-subject validation cohort, separate from the roughly 700-subject first cohort, supplied the donors. For this clone: Its antigen is unknown.

Profiling relied on immunoSEQ multiplex PCR, and the TCRdb table lists in-frame clones only, not all of them. The sample has over 200,000 clones; approximately 82% are singletons. The germline V gene has CDR1 SGHRS and CDR2 YFSETQ. This CDR3 is 14 amino acids long. With 0 bases removed from V and 2 bases from J, the gap between germline ends came to 9 bases. Findings and caveats of the study: In vitro assays verified that three CMV-associated chains recognized CMV antigens specifically.

The receptor was isolated from a woman under 30 in good health and CMV-seronegative. Sequencing used PBMCs. This chain connects TRBV5-1 to TRBJ2-7; D is possibly TRBD1 or TRBD2 (5 bases each). Written as DNA, the CDR3 is TGCGCCAGCAGCTTGGAACCGGGGCCCTACGAGCAGTACTTC. This codes for CASSLEPGPYEQYF.